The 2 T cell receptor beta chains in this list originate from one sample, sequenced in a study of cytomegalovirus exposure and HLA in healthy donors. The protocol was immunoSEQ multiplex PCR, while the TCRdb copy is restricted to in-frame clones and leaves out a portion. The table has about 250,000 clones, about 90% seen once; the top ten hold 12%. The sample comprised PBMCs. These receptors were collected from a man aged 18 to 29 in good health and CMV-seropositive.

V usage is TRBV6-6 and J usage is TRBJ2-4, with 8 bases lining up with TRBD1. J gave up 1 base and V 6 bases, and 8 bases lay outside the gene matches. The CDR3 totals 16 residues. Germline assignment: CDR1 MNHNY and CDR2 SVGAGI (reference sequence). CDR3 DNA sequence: TGTGCCAGCAGAGAACCAGGGGGCGCCGCCAAAAACATTCAGTACTTC. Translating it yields CASREPGGAAKNIQYF.

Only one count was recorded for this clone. The CDR3 coding sequence is TGCGCCAGCAGCTCTGGGGACGGCAATCAGCCCCAGCATTTT. This codes for CASSSGDGNQPQHF. J is TRBJ1-5 and V is TRBV5-1; D may be TRBD1 (5 bases). The V gene's germline CDR1 is SGHRS and CDR2 YFSETQ. The germline V and J ends were trimmed by 3 bases and 2 bases, with 9 bases remaining between them. The CDR3 spans 14 residues.